Listed below are T cell receptor beta chains from one sample, sequenced in a study of shared clonotypes between healthy human individuals. TCRdb's table, derived via immunoSEQ multiplex PCR, lists solely in-frame clones and lacks some. The sample carries approximately 1,500,000 clones, about 98% recorded once. Sequenced: naive CD4+ T cells sorted from blood. These receptors came from a man aged 25-45 years in good health. The CDR3 runs from the conserved cysteine through the conserved F or W. Each record gives: clone size, D gene, J gene, V gene, CDR3 protein, CDR3 DNA. A D gene is named only where the DNA matches it firmly. Clone size, where shown, is once, few, many, or a class for clones that have expanded.

. | . | TRBJ2-5 | TRBV10-3 | CAISEQLAGETQYF | TGTGCCATCAGTGAGCAGCTAGCCGGTGAGACCCAGTACTTC
. | . | TRBJ2-3 | TRBV5-1 | CASSLGDLISDTQYF | TGCGCCAGCAGCTTGGGGGATCTTATCTCAGATACGCAGTATTTT
. | . | TRBJ2-7 | TRBV7-9 | CASSPGTSTYEQYF | TGTGCCAGCAGCCCCGGGACTTCGACCTACGAGCAGTACTTC
. | TRBD1 | TRBJ1-1 | TRBV10-3 | CAIRPGTGNTEAFF | TGTGCCATCAGACCCGGGACAGGGAACACTGAAGCTTTCTTT
once | . | TRBJ2-1 | TRBV19 | CASTRKGVPLGNEQFF | TGTGCCAGTACCAGAAAGGGAGTTCCACTGGGGAATGAGCAGTTCTTC
. | TRBD1 | TRBJ2-5 | TRBV19 | CASSTGGSKTQYF | TGTGCCAGTAGTACAGGGGGCTCGAAGACCCAGTACTTC
. | TRBD1 | TRBJ1-5 | TRBV7-2 | CASSPRTGRDQPQHF | TGTGCCAGCAGCCCCCGGACAGGGAGAGATCAGCCCCAGCATTTT
. | . | TRBJ2-5 | TRBV10-2 | CASSGAPGRWDQYF | TGCGCCAGCAGTGGGGCTCCCGGGAGATGGGACCAGTACTTC
once | TRBD1 | TRBJ2-3 | TRBV10-3 | CAISGSLDRGRGGTDTQYF | TGTGCCATCTCCGGTAGTCTGGACAGGGGGCGAGGTGGCACAGATACGCAGTATTTT
. | TRBD1 | TRBJ1-4 | TRBV2 | CASSNSNDRGSATNEKLFF | TGTGCCAGCAGTAATTCGAACGACAGGGGGTCCGCAACTAATGAAAAACTGTTTTTT
. | . | TRBJ1-5 | TRBV28 | CASTRALSGGNQPQHF | TGTGCCAGCACCCGAGCTTTGTCGGGAGGCAATCAGCCCCAGCATTTT
. | . | TRBJ2-6 | TRBV5-1 | CASSLPLPGSGANVLTF | TGCGCCAGCAGCTTGCCTCTACCAGGGTCTGGGGCCAACGTCCTGACTTTC
. | . | TRBJ2-1 | TRBV19 | CASSASSSSVYNEQFF | TGTGCCAGTAGTGCCTCTAGTAGCTCCGTTTACAATGAGCAGTTCTTC
. | . | TRBJ2-2 | TRBV7-8 | CASSLGGWNTGELFF | TGTGCCAGCAGCCTGGGGGGATGGAACACCGGGGAGCTGTTTTTT
. | TRBD1 | TRBJ2-7 | TRBV30 | CAWDRGQSETRQYF | TGTGCCTGGGACAGGGGGCAGTCGGAAACGCGGCAGTACTTC
once | TRBD2 | TRBJ2-3 | TRBV9 | CASSVSSGNLRDTQYF | TGTGCCAGCAGCGTTTCTAGCGGGAACCTTCGTGATACGCAGTATTTT
. | . | TRBJ1-5 | TRBV6-6 | CASSYPTALRPQHF | TGTGCCAGCAGTTACCCGACAGCACTTAGGCCCCAGCATTTT
. | . | TRBJ2-1 | TRBV5-1 | CASSLALGAPRNEQFF | TGCGCCAGCAGCTTGGCCTTAGGGGCGCCCCGTAACGAGCAGTTCTTC
. | TRBD1 | TRBJ2-7 | TRBV4-1 | CASSPAGTGDYEQYF | TGCGCCAGCAGCCCTGCCGGGACAGGGGACTACGAGCAGTACTTC
. | . | TRBJ2-5 | TRBV5-1 | CASSLGAGQETQYF | TGCGCCAGCAGCTTAGGAGCGGGTCAAGAGACCCAGTACTTC
. | TRBD1 | TRBJ2-7 | TRBV18 | CASSPQGAQNEQYF | TGTGCCAGCTCACCACAGGGGGCCCAGAACGAGCAGTACTTC
. | . | TRBJ1-1 | TRBV5-8 | CASSKGQPYTEAFF | TGTGCCAGCAGCAAAGGACAACCTTACACTGAAGCTTTCTTT
. | . | TRBJ1-2 | TRBV14 | CASSQGGSYGYTF | TGTGCCAGCAGCCAAGGGGGCAGCTATGGCTACACCTTC
. | . | TRBJ1-2 | TRBV10-3 | CAVNQGGDGYTF | TGTGCCGTCAATCAGGGTGGAGATGGCTACACCTTC
once | TRBD1 | TRBJ1-1 | TRBV7-2 | CASSQRTGNTEAFF | TGTGCCAGCAGCCAACGGACAGGGAACACTGAAGCTTTCTTT
. | . | TRBJ1-2 | TRBV5-1 | CASSRDTEGYGYTF | TGCGCCAGCAGCCGGGACACCGAAGGCTATGGCTACACCTTC
. | TRBD2 | TRBJ2-2 | TRBV2 | CASRGTSGVIGELFF | TGTGCCAGCAGGGGGACTAGCGGGGTAATCGGGGAGCTGTTTTTT
once | . | TRBJ2-7 | TRBV5-1 | CASSLGSLGHYEQYF | TGCGCCAGCAGCTTGGGGTCCCTAGGCCACTACGAGCAGTACTTC
. | TRBD2 | TRBJ2-5 | TRBV27 | CASSLLSLAGGLLESQYF | TGTGCCAGCAGTTTATTGTCCCTAGCGGGAGGGTTATTAGAGTCCCAGTACTTC